One and the same sample provided the 2 T cell receptor beta chains below, sequenced in a study of T cell changes during pregnancy in multiple sclerosis. The data were produced by immunoSEQ multiplex PCR, yet TCRdb's version contains in-frame clones alone and is incomplete. The repertoire holds approximately 94,000 clones, with 80% to 95% as singletons. The sequencing here drew on peripheral blood, taken after pregnancy. These receptors all come from a female donor with multiple sclerosis, enrolled in a pregnancy study.

This rearrangement joins TRBV6-6 to TRBJ1-5, with 10 bases matching TRBD1. The V segment lost 0 bases and the J segment 6 bases; nucleotides outside the gene matches: 5. The CDR3 has 16 residues. Germline V gives CDR1 MNHNY, CDR2 SVGAGI (reference sequence). The CDR3 DNA reads as TGTGCCAGCAGTTACTCTCGACAGGGGGCAGGTCAGCCCCAGCATTTT. Translation gives CASSYSRQGAGQPQHF.

This clone has ten or more counts. In nucleotides, the CDR3 is TGTGCCAGCAGGACGGGCACCGGGGAGCTGTTTTTT. Translation: CASRTGTGELFF. The rearrangement links TRBV2 to TRBJ2-2; D call uncertain. Per the germline V gene, CDR1 is SNHLY and CDR2 is FYNNEI. Trimming removed 6 bases from V and 4 bases from J, with 6 bases in between. The CDR3 loop spans 12 amino acids.